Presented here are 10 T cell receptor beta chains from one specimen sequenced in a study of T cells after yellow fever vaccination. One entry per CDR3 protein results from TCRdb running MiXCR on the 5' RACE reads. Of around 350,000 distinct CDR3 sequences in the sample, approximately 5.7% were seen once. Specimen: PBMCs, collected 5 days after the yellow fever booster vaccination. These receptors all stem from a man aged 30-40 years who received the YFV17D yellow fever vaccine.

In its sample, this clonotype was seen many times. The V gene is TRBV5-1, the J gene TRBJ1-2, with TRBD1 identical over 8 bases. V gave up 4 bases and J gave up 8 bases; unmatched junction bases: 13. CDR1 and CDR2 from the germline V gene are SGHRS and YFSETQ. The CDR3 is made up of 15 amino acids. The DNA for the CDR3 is TGCGCCAGCAGCCCAATCGACAGGGGTCTGTCCGGCTACACCTTC. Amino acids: CASSPIDRGLSGYTF.

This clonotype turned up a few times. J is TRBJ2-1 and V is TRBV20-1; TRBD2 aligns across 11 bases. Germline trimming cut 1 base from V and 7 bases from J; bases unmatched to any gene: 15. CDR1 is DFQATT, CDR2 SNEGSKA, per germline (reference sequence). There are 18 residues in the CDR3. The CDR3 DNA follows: TGCAGTGCTAGAGGGGTAGCGGGAGGGCCTCGGAGGGGAAATGAGCAGTTCTTC. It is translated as CSARGVAGGPRRGNEQFF.

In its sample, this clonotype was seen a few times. CDR3 region: CASSFRVREQFF. As DNA, the CDR3 is TGTGCCAGCAGTTTTCGGGTTCGTGAGCAGTTCTTC. The chain employs TRBV28 and TRBJ2-1; D call uncertain. The V end was cut by 3 bases, the J end by 9 bases, with 9 bases between. In germline, CDR1 is MDHEN, CDR2 SYDVKM. This CDR3 contains 12 residues.

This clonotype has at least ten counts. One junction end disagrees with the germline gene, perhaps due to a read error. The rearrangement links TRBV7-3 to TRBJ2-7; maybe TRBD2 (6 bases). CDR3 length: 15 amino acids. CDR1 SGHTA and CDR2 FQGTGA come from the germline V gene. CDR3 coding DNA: TGTGCTAGCAGCTTAGTCGGCGGGAAAGGTCACGAGCAGTACTTC. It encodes CASSLVGGKGHEQYF.

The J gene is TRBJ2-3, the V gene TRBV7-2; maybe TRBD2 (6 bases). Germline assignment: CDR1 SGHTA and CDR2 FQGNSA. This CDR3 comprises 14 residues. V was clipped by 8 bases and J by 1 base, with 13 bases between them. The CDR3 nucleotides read TGTGCCAGCCGAGCGGCTAGCGGCACAGATACGCAGTATTTT. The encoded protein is CASRAASGTDTQYF.

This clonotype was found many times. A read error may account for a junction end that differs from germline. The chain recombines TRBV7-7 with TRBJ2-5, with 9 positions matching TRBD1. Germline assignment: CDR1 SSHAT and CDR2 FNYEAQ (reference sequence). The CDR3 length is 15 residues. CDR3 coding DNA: TGTGCTAGCAGCTTGGGACAGGGTGGCCAAGAGACCCAGTACTTC. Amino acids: CASSLGQGGQETQYF.

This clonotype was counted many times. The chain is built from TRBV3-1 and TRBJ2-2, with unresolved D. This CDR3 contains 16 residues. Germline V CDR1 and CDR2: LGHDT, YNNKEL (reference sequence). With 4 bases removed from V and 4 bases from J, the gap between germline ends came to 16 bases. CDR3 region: CASSPQRILGTGELFF. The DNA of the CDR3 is TGTGCCAGCAGCCCCCAAAGAATTTTGGGCACCGGGGAGCTGTTTTTT.

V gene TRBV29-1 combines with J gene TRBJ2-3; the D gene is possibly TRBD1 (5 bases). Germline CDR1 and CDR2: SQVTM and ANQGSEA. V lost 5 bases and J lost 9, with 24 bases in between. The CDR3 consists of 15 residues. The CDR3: CSVIFHKSRVDTQYF. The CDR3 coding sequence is TGCAGCGTTATATTCCACAAAAGCAGGGTGGACACGCAGTATTTT.

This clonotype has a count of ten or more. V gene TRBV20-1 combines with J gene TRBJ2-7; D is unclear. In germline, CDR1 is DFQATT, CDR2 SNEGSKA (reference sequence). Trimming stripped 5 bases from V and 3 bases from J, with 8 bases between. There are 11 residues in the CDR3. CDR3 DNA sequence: TGCAGTGCTCCTCACAACTACGAGCAGTACTTC. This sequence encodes CSAPHNYEQYF.

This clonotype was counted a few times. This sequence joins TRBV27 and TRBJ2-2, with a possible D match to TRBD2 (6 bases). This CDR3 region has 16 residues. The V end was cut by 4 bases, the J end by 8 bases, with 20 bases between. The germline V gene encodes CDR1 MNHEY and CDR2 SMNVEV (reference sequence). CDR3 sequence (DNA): TGTGCCAGCAGTTCCCCGACTAGACGGCAAGGGGGGGAGCTGTTTTTT. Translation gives CASSSPTRRQGGELFF.